This T cell receptor (beta chain) was found in a study of T cell repertoires in cytomegalovirus infection. The overall study: CMV infection and matching HLA type were both indicated by public TCR beta signatures.

There are 14 residues in the CDR3. V lost 5 bases and J 8 bases, leaving 15 bases between the germline ends. Germline CDR1 SEHNR, CDR2 FQNEAQ (reference sequence). Broader study findings: CMV-specific HLA-C-restricted TCR beta clonotypes dominated the ex vivo response. Cumulative frequency (of public TCR beta family members) identified carriers of CMV plus the relevant HLA.

This clonotype was picked up a small number of times. Its cognate antigen is unknown. TCRdb recomputed calls from the reads with MiXCR, one row per CDR3 protein. The sample consists of approximately 630,000 distinct CDR3 sequences, 24% of them appearing once. The sample was CD8+ T cells from PBMCs. V is TRBV7-9 and J is TRBJ1-4; perhaps TRBD1 as D (5 bases). The TCR originated in a human donor in good health (CMV status not recorded). Some clones in this sample may be carry-over from other donors' samples. CDR3: CASSEGPRSEKLFF. CDR3 bases: TGTGCCAGCAGCGAGGGACCTCGGTCGGAAAAACTGTTTTTT.